A selection of T cell receptor beta chains follows, all from one sample in a study of blood T cell repertoires in COVID-19. Assay used: immunoSEQ multiplex PCR; TCRdb lists only in-frame clones, some missing. The table lists fewer than 250,000 clones, around 91% of them singletons. The specimen was peripheral blood. The receptors come from a woman aged 40-49 years with acute or convalescent COVID-19. Both conserved end residues are part of each CDR3. A D gene is named only where the DNA matches it firmly. Expanded clones get a size class; other rows say once, few or many, or leave the size out.

v_gene	d_gene	abundance	j_gene	CDR3aa	CDR3nt
TRBV6-5	-	-	TRBJ1-2	CATFEVGLGHGYTF	TGTGCCACCTTCGAGGTGGGACTAGGTCATGGCTACACCTTC
TRBV4-1	-	-	TRBJ2-4	CASSQETQRAGAPRDIQYF	TGCGCCAGCAGCCAGGAAACTCAGAGGGCGGGGGCGCCGAGAGACATTCAGTACTTC
TRBV5-5	-	-	TRBJ1-5	CASSQEGRGNQPQHF	TGTGCCAGCAGCCAGGAGGGGAGAGGCAATCAGCCCCAGCATTTT
TRBV12-5	-	-	TRBJ2-2	CASGFSAPRVQIRTESTNTGELFF	TGTGCTAGTGGTTTTTCGGCCCCCAGGGTTCAAATCCGGACAGAATCAACAAACACCGGGGAGCTGTTTTTT
TRBV7-8	-	-	TRBJ1-6	CASSSLGYRDYNSPLHF	TGTGCCAGCAGCTCCCTGGGGTACCGGGACTATAATTCACCCCTCCACTTT
TRBV18	-	-	TRBJ1-1	CASSPAESGARDTEAFF	TGTGCCAGCTCACCAGCCGAGTCAGGGGCAAGGGACACTGAAGCTTTCTTT
TRBV27	-	-	TRBJ2-1	CASRHGQSSYNEQFF	TGTGCCAGCAGACACGGACAGAGCTCCTACAATGAGCAGTTCTTC
TRBV9	TRBD2	once	TRBJ2-5	CASSVGLAGGPSETQYF	TGTGCCAGCAGCGTAGGACTAGCGGGGGGGCCGAGCGAGACCCAGTACTTC
TRBV12-3/TRBV12-4	-	-	TRBJ1-1	CASRDQGAKGAFF	TGTGCCAGCAGAGATCAGGGTGCGAAGGGGGCTTTCTTT
TRBV21-1	-	-	TRBJ1-5	CASSKRGGSCNQPQHF	TGTGCCAGCAGCAAACGGGGGGGCAGTTGCAATCAGCCCCAGCATTTT
TRBV6-5	-	-	TRBJ2-1	CASMWTPFEQFF	TGTGCCAGCATGTGGACTCCTTTTGAGCAGTTCTTC
TRBV9	TRBD1	-	TRBJ1-1	CASSVGQGGTEAFF	TGTGCCAGCAGCGTAGGACAGGGGGGAACTGAAGCTTTCTTT
TRBV2	TRBD1	-	TRBJ1-2	CASRVGDRGQYGYTF	TGTGCCAGCAGGGTGGGGGACAGGGGGCAATATGGCTACACCTTC
TRBV30	-	-	TRBJ2-2	CAWSVHGAGELFF	TGTGCCTGGAGTGTACACGGGGCCGGGGAGCTGTTTTTT
TRBV10-3	-	-	TRBJ1-1	CAIRPRQENTEAFF	TGTGCCATCAGGCCTCGACAGGAGAACACTGAAGCTTTCTTT
TRBV9	TRBD1	-	TRBJ1-1	CASSADRASMPFF	TGTGCCAGCAGCGCCGACAGGGCGTCGATGCCTTTCTTT
TRBV6-5	TRBD2	-	TRBJ2-3	CASSSGGADTQYF	TGTGCCAGCAGTAGCGGGGGGGCCGATACGCAGTATTTT
TRBV7-6	TRBD2	-	TRBJ2-1	CASSLVLGLAVDNEQFF	TGTGCCAGCAGCTTAGTCTTAGGACTAGCGGTAGACAATGAGCAGTTCTTC
TRBV24-1	TRBD1	-	TRBJ2-3	CATSELVGTVTDTQYF	TGTGCCACCAGTGAGTTAGTCGGGACAGTCACAGATACGCAGTATTTT
TRBV12-3/TRBV12-4	-	-	TRBJ2-5	CASSPSSVTQYF	TGTGCCAGCAGCCCGAGCTCGGTGACCCAGTACTTC
TRBV30	-	-	TRBJ1-2	CAWSGGGSLYGYTF	TGTGCCTGGAGCGGCGGGGGCTCCCTCTATGGCTACACCTTC
TRBV24-1	TRBD1	-	TRBJ2-2	CATSDRGPTGGRTGELFF	TGTGCCACCAGTGACCGGGGCCCGACAGGGGGCCGCACCGGGGAGCTGTTTTTT
TRBV12-5	TRBD2	-	TRBJ2-3	CASGPLGLGQDTQYF	TGTGCTAGTGGTCCGCTGGGACTAGGTCAAGATACGCAGTATTTT
TRBV6-5	-	-	TRBJ1-2	CASSLKRQYYGYTF	TGTGCCAGCAGCCTCAAGCGACAGTACTATGGCTACACCTTC
TRBV5-1	-	-	TRBJ2-1	CASSVQGRSNEQFF	TGCGCCAGCAGCGTGCAGGGGCGAAGCAATGAGCAGTTCTTC
TRBV5-1	-	-	TRBJ1-4	CASSPDSFNEKLFF	TGCGCCAGCAGCCCGGACAGCTTTAATGAAAAACTGTTTTTT
TRBV19	TRBD1	-	TRBJ1-1	CASRAGQGRDMNTEAFF	TGTGCCAGTAGGGCCGGACAGGGTAGGGACATGAACACTGAAGCTTTCTTT
TRBV6-6	TRBD2	once	TRBJ2-3	CASSYSTSGGPDTQYF	TGTGCCAGCAGTTACTCGACTAGCGGGGGCCCAGATACGCAGTATTTT
TRBV14	-	few	TRBJ1-1	CASSQDTSRDTEAFF	TGTGCCAGCAGCCAAGATACTAGCAGGGACACTGAAGCTTTCTTT
TRBV6-4	TRBD1	-	TRBJ1-2	CASVDRVYGYTF	TGTGCCAGTGTGGACAGGGTCTATGGCTACACCTTC
TRBV9	-	-	TRBJ2-3	CASSPRWLSDTQYF	TGTGCCAGCAGCCCCCGCTGGCTGTCAGATACGCAGTATTTT
TRBV3-1/TRBV3-2	-	-	TRBJ1-1	CASSRTVTEAFF	TGTGCCAGCAGCCGGACAGTAACTGAAGCTTTCTTT
TRBV25-1	-	-	TRBJ1-1	CASSEGEGGTEAFF	TGTGCCAGCAGTGAAGGGGAGGGAGGTACTGAAGCTTTCTTT
TRBV13	TRBD2	-	TRBJ2-5	CASSSRLAGGPGEETQYF	TGTGCCAGCAGCTCCCGACTAGCGGGGGGGCCAGGTGAAGAGACCCAGTACTTC
TRBV15	-	few	TRBJ2-1	CATSRDRPGLDEQFF	TGTGCCACCAGCAGAGATCGCCCAGGGTTGGATGAGCAGTTCTTC
TRBV15	-	-	TRBJ1-2	CATSSAGTRDVYGYTF	TGTGCCACCAGCAGCGCCGGGACACGCGACGTCTATGGCTACACCTTC
TRBV13	-	once	TRBJ2-1	CASSSNRGAGDEQFF	TGTGCCAGCAGCTCCAATCGGGGGGCCGGGGATGAGCAGTTCTTC
TRBV5-1	-	-	TRBJ1-2	CASSFDTNYGYTF	TGCGCCAGCAGCTTTGACACTAACTATGGCTACACCTTC
TRBV19	-	-	TRBJ2-1	CASSITGSGGYNEQFF	TGTGCCAGTAGTATAACGGGAAGCGGAGGATACAATGAGCAGTTCTTC
TRBV4-1	-	-	TRBJ1-2	CASSLLTLGLNRGGYTF	TGCGCCAGCAGCCTCCTAACCCTGGGACTGAATCGTGGTGGCTACACCTTC
TRBV18	-	-	TRBJ1-1	CASSPGQANTEAFF	TGTGCCAGCTCACCAGGGCAGGCGAACACTGAAGCTTTCTTT
TRBV30	-	-	TRBJ1-1	CAWKPIRGMNTEAFF	TGTGCCTGGAAGCCCATCCGAGGGATGAACACTGAAGCTTTCTTT
TRBV30	-	-	TRBJ1-4	CAWSYDGGVTNEKLFF	TGTGCCTGGAGCTACGACGGGGGGGTAACTAATGAAAAACTGTTTTTT
TRBV11-2	TRBD1	-	TRBJ1-6	CASRTGTGGPDSPLHF	TGTGCCAGCAGAACCGGGACAGGGGGCCCAGATTCACCCCTCCACTTT
TRBV6-5	-	-	TRBJ1-5	CASRGGGNQPQHF	TGTGCCAGCAGAGGAGGGGGCAATCAGCCCCAGCATTTT
TRBV24-1	-	-	TRBJ2-1	CATRGTRGYNEQFF	TGTGCCACCAGAGGGACTCGAGGTTACAATGAGCAGTTCTTC
TRBV29-1	-	few	TRBJ2-1	CSVEGYRESYNEQFF	TGCAGCGTTGAAGGATACAGGGAGTCCTACAATGAGCAGTTCTTC
TRBV6-5	-	-	TRBJ1-2	CASGQGRRLNYGYTF	TGTGCCAGCGGACAAGGGAGGAGACTTAACTATGGCTACACCTTC
TRBV2	TRBD1	once	TRBJ1-5	CASSEWGQGAGNQPQHF	TGTGCCAGCAGTGAATGGGGACAGGGGGCAGGCAATCAGCCCCAGCATTTT
TRBV10-2	-	-	TRBJ1-5	CASSRESNQPQHF	TGCGCCAGCAGTCGGGAGTCCAATCAGCCCCAGCATTTT
TRBV6-4	TRBD1	-	TRBJ1-2	CASTKEPGQGQGYTF	TGTGCCAGCACTAAAGAGCCGGGACAGGGACAGGGCTACACCTTC
TRBV12-5	-	-	TRBJ2-5	CASGLVRLESGIQQETQYF	TGTGCTAGTGGTTTGGTACGATTGGAGTCAGGGATCCAACAAGAGACCCAGTACTTC
TRBV24-1	TRBD1	-	TRBJ1-2	CAVYRGPNYGYTF	TGTGCCGTCTACAGGGGGCCTAACTATGGCTACACCTTC